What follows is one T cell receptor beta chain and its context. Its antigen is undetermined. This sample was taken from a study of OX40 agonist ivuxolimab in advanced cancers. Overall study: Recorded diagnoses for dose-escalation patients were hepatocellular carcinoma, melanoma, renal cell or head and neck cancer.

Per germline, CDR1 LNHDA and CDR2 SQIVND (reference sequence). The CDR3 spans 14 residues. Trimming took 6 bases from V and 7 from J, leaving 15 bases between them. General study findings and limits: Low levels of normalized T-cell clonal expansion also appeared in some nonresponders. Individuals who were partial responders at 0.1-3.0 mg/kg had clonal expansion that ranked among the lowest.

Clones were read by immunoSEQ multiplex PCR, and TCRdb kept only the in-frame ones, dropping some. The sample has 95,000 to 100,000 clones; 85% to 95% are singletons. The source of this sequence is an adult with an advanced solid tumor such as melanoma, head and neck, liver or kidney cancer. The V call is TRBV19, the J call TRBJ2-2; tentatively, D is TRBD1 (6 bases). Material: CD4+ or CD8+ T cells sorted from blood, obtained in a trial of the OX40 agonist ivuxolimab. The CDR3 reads CASSVQGFHGELFF. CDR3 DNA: TGTGCCAGTAGCGTACAGGGTTTTCACGGGGAGCTGTTTTTT.